The clone carrying this T cell receptor beta chain has only a few counts. Germline CDR1 MNHEY, CDR2 SVGAGI. The CDR3 covers 14 residues. Trimming pared 3 bases from V and 4 bases from J, leaving 10 bases between. The sample originates from a study of identical twins. TCRdb called the 5' RACE reads again in MiXCR, with one record for every CDR3 protein. The sample has approximately 630,000 distinct CDR3 sequences; under 8.5% are singletons. Separately, the same data were catalogued under a study of yellow fever vaccine responses in identical twins.

The receptor was derived from a woman aged 18-30 years in good health. V is TRBV6-5 and J is TRBJ2-1, with TRBD1 as a possible D gene (5 bases). The sequencing sample was made of PBMCs. CDR3 protein: CASSYQDSYNEQFF. CDR3 sequence (DNA): TGTGCCAGCAGTTATCAAGACAGTTACAATGAGCAGTTCTTC.